This T cell receptor (beta chain) stems from a study of blood T cells in healthy people across ages. Trimming pared 0 bases from V and 4 bases from J, leaving 12 bases between. This CDR3 is 15 amino acids long. Germline CDR1 is MNHEY and CDR2 is SVGAGI. PCR was performed a second time for about 7 to 11 cycles using a sample-barcoded 5' primer and a J-beta primer mix. TCRdb re-derived calls from the 5' RACE reads in MiXCR, one entry per CDR3 protein. The sample contains about 1,600,000 distinct CDR3 sequences, about 40% of which appear only once. This TCR was recovered from a woman under 30 in good health. The chain couples TRBV6-5 to TRBJ1-1; D gene uncertain. The sequencing input was blood. The CDR3 sequence: CASSYSRSLGTEAFF. The CDR3 DNA is TGTGCCAGCAGTTACTCGCGGTCATTGGGCACTGAAGCTTTCTTT.